This TCR beta chain appears in the sequencing data of a study of PD-1 blockade in classical Hodgkin lymphoma. This CDR3 has 16 amino acids. The J segment lost 4 bases and the V segment lost 3 bases, leaving 13 bases of the junction unmatched. Germline lookup yields CDR1 SGHDT and CDR2 YYEEEE. Produced via immunoSEQ multiplex PCR; TCRdb's table is partial and in-frame only. The repertoire holds 20,000 to 30,000 clones, 69% seen once, with 2.5% to 4% in the top ten. This clone was counted a few times. Relapse after autologous stem cell transplantation occurred in every patient, and brentuximab vedotin exposure varied. Best response was recorded as complete response, partial response or progressive disease.

The sequencing used peripheral blood mononuclear cells (PBMCs), collected at baseline. The rearrangement links TRBV5-6 to TRBJ2-7; 7 positions match TRBD2. The origin of this receptor is a human donor with classical Hodgkin lymphoma. CDR3 loop: CASSWAAGEVWYEQYF. As DNA, the CDR3 is TGTGCCAGCAGCTGGGCCGCGGGGGAAGTCTGGTACGAGCAGTACTTC.